A single T cell receptor beta chain is shown here with its context. Per the germline V gene, CDR1 is SGHTA and CDR2 is FQGNSA. Trimming stripped 2 bases from V and 5 bases from J, with 12 bases between. The CDR3 sequence is 14 residues long. The assay was immunoSEQ multiplex PCR, and TCRdb's table has in-frame clones only and misses some. The sample has roughly 300,000 clones, 87% seen once. These data belong to a study of blood T cell repertoires in COVID-19. Turning to the study itself: Samples representing acute and convalescent COVID-19 were sourced from the United States, Italy and Spain. In each case, the material was cDNA or gDNA derived from T cells, B-cell-depleted T cells, or PBMCs.

The participants were between roughly 18 and 89 years old and came from some 23 US areas. For recovered donors of Cohort 3, there were two negative PCRs, clearance, or symptom resolution. The receptor was derived from a woman aged 25 to 39 who had recovered from COVID-19. The chain is built from TRBV7-2 and TRBJ2-5; D possibly corresponds to TRBD2 (7 bases). Source material: PBMCs or T cells enriched from blood (not recorded which). In DNA, the CDR3 is TGTGCCAGCAGCTTACTAAGGGGGGGGGAGACCCAGTACTTC. Translation gives CASSLLRGGETQYF.